One sample yielded the 7 T cell receptor beta chains listed below, sequenced in a study of early T cells in non-severe SARS-CoV-2 infection. TCRdb ran MiXCR on the 5' RACE reads and lists one entry per CDR3 protein. The sample has roughly 120,000 distinct CDR3 sequences, about 15% seen once; the top ten hold 21%. Sequenced: whole blood. The receptors stem from an adult who was a healthcare worker with PCR-confirmed SARS-CoV-2 infection or an uninfected control (not recorded which).

This clonotype was counted only a few times. The chain carries TRBV5-4 and TRBJ2-7; D gene ambiguous. The CDR3 has 12 residues. V gave up 4 bases and J gave up 3 bases, with 8 bases separating them. The germline V gene encodes CDR1 SGHNT and CDR2 YYREEE (reference sequence). The CDR3 DNA reads as TGTGCCAGCAGCCTCGACTTCTACGAGCAGTACTTC. Its protein product is CASSLDFYEQYF.

This clonotype was found once. The V call is TRBV4-1, the J call TRBJ2-1, with D possibly matching TRBD2 (6 bases). Trimming left V 1 base short and J 2 bases short, with 12 bases between. The CDR3 is 16 residues long. Germline V gene data show CDR1 as MGHRA and CDR2 as YSYEKL. CDR3 bases: TGCGCCAGCAGCCAAGGACTAGTCAAGCCCTACAATGAGCAGTTCTTC. Amino acid sequence: CASSQGLVKPYNEQFF.

The rearrangement uses TRBV20-1 and TRBJ1-5; D not resolved. This CDR3 contains 12 residues. Germline CDR1 DFQATT, CDR2 SNEGSKA (reference sequence). Trimming pared 4 bases from V and 1 base from J, leaving 5 bases between. CDR3 residues: CSAKKSNQPQHF. The CDR3 coding sequence is TGCAGTGCTAAGAAGAGCAATCAGCCCCAGCATTTT.

In its sample, this clonotype was seen many times. The gene calls are TRBV7-8 and TRBJ2-1, with 8 bases that match TRBD1. Looked up from germline, CDR1 is SGHVS and CDR2 is FQNEAQ. V was pared by 2 bases and J by 6 bases, with 9 bases of the junction left unmatched. This CDR3 has 16 residues. Written as DNA, the CDR3 is TGTGCCAGCAGCTTATGGGACTTGACAGGGGTCAATGAGCAGTTCTTC. As protein: CASSLWDLTGVNEQFF.

The gene calls are TRBV10-3 and TRBJ2-5; D possibly corresponds to TRBD2 (5 bases). Trimming took off 8 bases at V and 3 bases at J, with 19 bases between the two ends. CDR1 and CDR2 from the germline V gene are ENHRY and SYGVKD. This CDR3 is 15 amino acids long. Here the CDR3 reads CAIGVFGLQKETQYF. CDR3 in DNA: TGTGCCATCGGGGTTTTTGGACTGCAGAAAGAGACCCAGTACTTC.

This clonotype was detected ten times or more. The rearrangement uses TRBV20-1 and TRBJ2-1; TRBD2 agrees at 8 bases. Germline CDR1 reads DFQATT; CDR2 reads SNEGSKA (reference sequence). The V gene end was trimmed by 5 bases and the J gene end by 3 bases; junction bases not matched to a gene: 6. The CDR3 extends over 14 amino acids. In DNA, the CDR3 is TGCAGTGCTCAGACGGGGGGGCTCTACAATGAGCAGTTCTTC. As protein: CSAQTGGLYNEQFF.

V is TRBV12-3 or TRBV12-4 and J is TRBJ2-1; 7 bases match TRBD1. V shed 5 bases, J shed 8 bases, and the junction held 6 bases outside the gene matches. The CDR3 covers 13 residues. CDR3 loop: CASSLTGEYEQFF. The CDR3 nucleotides read TGTGCCAGCAGTCTCACAGGGGAGTATGAGCAGTTCTTC.